These 18 T cell receptor beta chains originate from one sample sequenced in a study of blood T cell repertoires in COVID-19 (TCRdb year 2020). The library was made by the immunoSEQ multiplex PCR assay. This is the immuneACCESS table as TCRdb keeps it, with only in-frame sequences that have V and J called. A part of the clones is gone; compared with another copy, unresolved V genes explain less than half, and the rest is unexplained. The sample profile shows some 160,000 clones; just under 85% of them were found once. The ten largest make up about 6.1% of the sample. The sequenced sample was PBMCs or T cells enriched from blood (not recorded which). The receptors were sampled from a woman aged 40-49 years who had recovered from COVID-19.

This clone was seen more than once but under ten times. The junction does not match germline at one end; this may be a read error. The CDR3 spells CARSSALQVTRAEGGSDSYNEQFF. CDR3 coding DNA: TGTGCCAGAAGCTCAGCCCTTCAAGTCACTAGAGCGGAGGGCGGGTCGGATTCCTACAATGAGCAGTTCTTC. This sequence joins TRBV7-1 and TRBJ2-1; a weak D match, TRBD2 (6 bases). TRBV7-1 is an ORF, and what it does is uncertain. The CDR3 runs 24 residues.

The chain employs TRBV11-1 and TRBJ2-2; tentative D call: TRBD2 (6 bases). Trimming pared 1 base from V and 5 bases from J, leaving 11 bases between. The length of the CDR3 is 15 residues. The V gene's germline CDR1 is SGHAT and CDR2 FQDESV (reference sequence). CDR3 sequence: CASSLEGGSTGELFF. The CDR3 nucleotides are TGTGCCAGCAGCTTAGAGGGAGGTTCAACCGGGGAGCTGTTTTTT.

This clone is a singleton in its sample. The chain couples TRBV3-1 (or the pseudogene TRBV3-2) to TRBJ2-2, with TRBD1 identical over 7 bases. The CDR3 length is 15 residues. With V trimmed by 4 bases and J by 2 bases, 4 bases remained unmatched. CDR1 LGHDT and CDR2 YNNKEL come from the germline V gene (reference sequence). CDR3 nucleotide sequence: TGTGCCAGCAGCCGCCGGGACAGTAACACCGGGGAGCTGTTTTTT. This sequence encodes CASSRRDSNTGELFF.

This sequence joins TRBV4-1 and TRBJ2-7, with D tentatively TRBD2 (6 bases). The V gene's germline CDR1 is MGHRA and CDR2 YSYEKL. The CDR3 length is 14 residues. Trimming took 5 bases from V and 3 from J, leaving 14 bases between them. The CDR3 coding sequence is TGCGCCAGCAGCGGGGACGCGGGGAACTACGAGCAGTACTTC. Translating gives CASSGDAGNYEQYF.

This chain uses TRBV7-3 with TRBJ1-5; D gene ambiguous. V was shortened by 3 bases and J by 6 bases, with 21 bases between the two germline ends. This CDR3 region has 17 residues. The germline V gene has CDR1 SGHTA and CDR2 FQGTGA. The CDR3 nucleotides read TGTGCCAGCAGCTTCACGGGAAAAGGGAAATGGGTTCAGCCCCAGCATTTT. Translating gives CASSFTGKGKWVQPQHF.

The V gene is TRBV5-1, the J gene TRBJ2-7; no firm D call. V shed 3 bases and J shed 3 bases, with 13 bases lying between them. The CDR3 is 14 residues long. Germline CDR1 reads SGHRS; CDR2 reads YFSETQ. CDR3 DNA sequence: TGCGCCAGCAGCTCCGAGGCGCGGTACTACGAGCAGTACTTC. Its protein product is CASSSEARYYEQYF.

V gene TRBV5-4 combines with J gene TRBJ1-3; D call uncertain. Germline V gene data show CDR1 as SGHNT and CDR2 as YYREEE (reference sequence). V lost 0 bases and J lost 0, with 13 bases in between. This CDR3 contains 17 residues. In nucleotides, the CDR3 is TGTGCCAGCAGCTTGGCTGTCTCCCTAAACTCTGGAAACACCATATATTTT. It yields the protein CASSLAVSLNSGNTIYF.

The chain is built from TRBV30 and TRBJ2-5, with D maybe TRBD1 (7 bases). Deletions cut 4 bases from V and 4 bases from J, with 19 bases between. Germline V gene data show CDR1 as GTSNPN and CDR2 as SVGIG (reference sequence). This CDR3 spans 15 amino acids. CDR3 DNA: TGTGCCTGGACCCGGACAGGAAAGCGGGTAGAGACCCAGTACTTC. It translates to CAWTRTGKRVETQYF.

The chain combines TRBV6-5 with TRBJ1-5; D not resolved. V lost 2 bases, J lost 5 bases, and 7 bases lay in between. The germline V gene encodes CDR1 MNHEY and CDR2 SVGAGI. CDR3 length: 13 residues. The CDR3 region is CASSYGRDQPQHF. CDR3 coding DNA: TGTGCCAGCAGTTACGGGAGGGATCAGCCCCAGCATTTT.

The chain couples TRBV27 to TRBJ1-3, with a tentative D call TRBD1 (6 bases). V lost 5 bases and J lost 5, with 13 bases in between. The CDR3 sequence is 14 residues long. Germline V gene sequence: CDR1 MNHEY, CDR2 SMNVEV (reference sequence). CDR3 DNA: TGTGCCAGCAGTCCCGGGACATCCCGAAACACCATATATTTT. Translation: CASSPGTSRNTIYF.

This clone showed up just once. V gene TRBV4-1 combines with J gene TRBJ2-3, with no clear D. The CDR3 consists of 14 residues. Germline CDR1 reads MGHRA; CDR2 reads YSYEKL. Trimming took off 1 base at V and 4 bases at J, with 9 bases between the two ends. CDR3 bases: TGCGCCAGCAGCCAAGGAGGTGGCCCAGATACGCAGTATTTT. Translation: CASSQGGGPDTQYF.

The rearrangement joins TRBV5-4 to TRBJ2-5; TRBD1 matches at 8 bases. Unmatched junction bases numbered 9, after V lost 3 bases and J lost 2 bases. The germline V gene has CDR1 SGHNT and CDR2 YYREEE (reference sequence). This CDR3 contains 16 residues. CDR3 sequence reads: CASSSDRATRQETQYF. CDR3 nucleotides: TGTGCCAGCAGCTCGGACAGGGCAACGAGACAAGAGACCCAGTACTTC.

This clone was counted once. The chain couples TRBV19 to TRBJ2-5; TRBD1 might be the D (6 bases). Trimming took off 3 bases at V and 6 bases at J, with 17 bases between the two ends. Germline CDR1 and CDR2: LNHDA and SQIVND (reference sequence). CDR3 length equals 15 residues. The CDR3 DNA reads as TGTGCCAGTAGTATCGGGGACAACGAGGTGCAGACCCAGTACTTC. Translation: CASSIGDNEVQTQYF. Supplemented by reference TRBV19 and TRBJ2-5, the full variable domain reads DGGITQSPKYLFRKEGQNVTLSCEQNLNHDAMYWYRQDPGQGLRLIYYSQIVNDFQKGDIAEGYSVSREKKESFPLTVTSAQKNPTAFYLCASSIGDNEVQTQYFGPGTRLLVL.

This sequence joins TRBV7-9 and TRBJ1-4; tentatively, D is TRBD1 (6 bases). The length of the CDR3 is 16 residues. Germline V lookup: CDR1 SEHNR, CDR2 FQNEAQ (reference sequence). V lost 4 bases and J lost 7, with 19 bases in between. The CDR3 reads CASSSGATVGAEKLFF. For the CDR3, the DNA is TGTGCCAGCAGCTCAGGGGCGACAGTCGGGGCTGAAAAACTGTTTTTT.

The rearrangement uses TRBV12-3 or TRBV12-4 and TRBJ2-2; maybe TRBD2 (6 bases). V lost 5 bases to trimming and J lost 7 bases, with 11 bases between them. There are 13 residues in the CDR3. The CDR3 nucleotides are TGTGCCAGCAGTCCCGGGGGAGTCGGGGAGCTGTTTTTT. It yields the protein CASSPGGVGELFF.

This sequence joins TRBV25-1 and TRBJ1-4, with D uncertain. Germline CDR1 is MGHDK and CDR2 is SYGVNS. V lost 2 bases and J 5 bases, leaving 6 bases between the germline ends. The CDR3 totals 13 residues. CDR3 in DNA: TGTGCCAGCAGTGAAGGAGGAAATGAAAAACTGTTTTTT. It yields the protein CASSEGGNEKLFF. Supplemented by reference TRBV25-1 and TRBJ1-4, the full variable domain reads EADIYQTPRYLVIGTGKKITLECSQTMGHDKMYWYQQDPGMELHLIHYSYGVNSTEKGDLSSESTVSRIRTEHFPLTLESARPSHTSQYLCASSEGGNEKLFFGSGTQLSVL.

The V and J genes are TRBV27 and TRBJ1-4, with 7 bases identical to TRBD1. With 6 bases clipped from V and 4 bases from J, the junction kept 5 bases outside the gene matches. Germline CDR1 reads MNHEY; CDR2 reads SMNVEV (reference sequence). The CDR3 sequence is 14 residues long. The DNA of the CDR3 is TGTGCCAGCAGAACACAGGGGCTTAATGAAAAACTGTTTTTT. Amino acid sequence: CASRTQGLNEKLFF.

The J gene is TRBJ2-3, the V gene TRBV5-4; tentatively, D is TRBD2 (5 bases). The ends were cut back, 2 bases at V and 2 bases at J, with 12 bases in the middle. Germline values: CDR1 SGHNT, CDR2 YYREEE (reference sequence). The CDR3 length is 15 residues. Written as DNA, the CDR3 is TGTGCCAGCAGCTTTGGGAGCGGCCCCACAGATACGCAGTATTTT. The encoded protein is CASSFGSGPTDTQYF.